This TCR beta chain was recovered during a study of radiotherapy plus CTLA-4 blockade in lung cancer. The overall study: Objective responses arose in 15% to 20% of patients, and approximately 30% experienced disease control. Study-wide findings and caveats: Radiotherapy was combined with ipilimumab, and tumor-derived TCR clones then expanded in blood.

About this clone itself: No antigen is known for it.

TCRdb's table, derived via immunoSEQ multiplex PCR, lists solely in-frame clones and lacks some. Of 40,000 to 45,000 clones in the sample, approximately 67% are singletons; the top ten hold over 20%. Chemo-refractory metastatic non-small-cell lung cancer patients underwent focal radiation alongside CTLA-4 blockade with ipilimumab. V gave up 4 bases and J gave up 7 bases; unmatched junction bases: 9. Germline V gene lookup returns CDR1 MNHNY and CDR2 SVGAGI (reference sequence). The CDR3 length is 15 residues. This TCR came from a human donor with non-small cell lung cancer who had a partial response to radiotherapy plus ipilimumab. Source: peripheral blood, taken from a patient treated with radiotherapy plus ipilimumab. The V gene is TRBV6-6, the J gene TRBJ2-5; TRBD1 matches at 10 bases. The CDR3 reads CASSSRQGAMGTQYF. CDR3 nucleotides: TGTGCCAGCAGTTCGAGACAGGGGGCCATGGGGACCCAGTACTTC.